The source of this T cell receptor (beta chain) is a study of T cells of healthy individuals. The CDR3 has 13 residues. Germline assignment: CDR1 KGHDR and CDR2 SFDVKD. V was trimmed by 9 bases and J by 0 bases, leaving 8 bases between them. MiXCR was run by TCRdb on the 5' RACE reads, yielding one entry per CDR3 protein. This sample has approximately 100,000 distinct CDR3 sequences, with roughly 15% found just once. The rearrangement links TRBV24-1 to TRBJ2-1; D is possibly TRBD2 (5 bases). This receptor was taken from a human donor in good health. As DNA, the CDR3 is TGTGCCACCGGTCGGGACTCCTACAATGAGCAGTTCTTC. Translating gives CATGRDSYNEQFF.